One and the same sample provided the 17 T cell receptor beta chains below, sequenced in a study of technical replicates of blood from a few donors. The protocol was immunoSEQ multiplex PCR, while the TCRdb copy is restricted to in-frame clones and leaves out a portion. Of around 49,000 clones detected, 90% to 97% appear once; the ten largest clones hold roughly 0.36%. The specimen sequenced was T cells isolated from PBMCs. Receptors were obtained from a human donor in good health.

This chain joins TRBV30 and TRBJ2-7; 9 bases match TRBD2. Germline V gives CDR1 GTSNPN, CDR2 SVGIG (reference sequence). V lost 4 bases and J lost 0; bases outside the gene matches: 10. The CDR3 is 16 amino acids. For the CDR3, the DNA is TGTGCCTGGACCCCTCTATCAGCGGGGGGCTCCTACGAGCAGTACTTC. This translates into CAWTPLSAGGSYEQYF. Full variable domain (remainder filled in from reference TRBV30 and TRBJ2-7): SQTIHQWPATLVQPVGSPLSLECTVEGTSNPNLYWYRQAAGRGLQLLFYSVGIGQISSEVPQNLSASRPQDRQFILSSKKLLLSDSGFYLCAWTPLSAGGSYEQYFGPGTRLTVT.

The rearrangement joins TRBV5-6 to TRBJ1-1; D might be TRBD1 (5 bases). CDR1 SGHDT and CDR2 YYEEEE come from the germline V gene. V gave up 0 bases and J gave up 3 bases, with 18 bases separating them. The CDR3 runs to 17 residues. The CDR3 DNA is TGTGCCAGCAGCTTGGCCTTACAGCAGGGTTCTCACACTGAAGCTTTCTTT. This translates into CASSLALQQGSHTEAFF.

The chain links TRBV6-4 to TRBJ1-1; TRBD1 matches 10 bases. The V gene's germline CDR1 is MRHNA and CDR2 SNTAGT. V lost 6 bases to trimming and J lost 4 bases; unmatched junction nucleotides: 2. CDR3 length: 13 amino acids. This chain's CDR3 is CASRGQGLTEAFF. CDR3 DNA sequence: TGTGCCAGCAGGGGACAGGGGCTCACTGAAGCTTTCTTT.

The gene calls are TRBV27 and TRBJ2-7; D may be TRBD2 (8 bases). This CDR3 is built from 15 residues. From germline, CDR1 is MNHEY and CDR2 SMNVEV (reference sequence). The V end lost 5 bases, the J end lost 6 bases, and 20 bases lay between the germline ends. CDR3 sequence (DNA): TGTGCCAGCAGTAACCTTCGACGGGAGGGGGCCGAGCAGTACTTC. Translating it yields CASSNLRREGAEQYF.

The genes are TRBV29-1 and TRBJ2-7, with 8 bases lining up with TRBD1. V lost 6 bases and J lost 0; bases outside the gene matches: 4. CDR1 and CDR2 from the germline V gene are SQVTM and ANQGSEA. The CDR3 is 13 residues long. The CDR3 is CSVLDRDSYEQYF. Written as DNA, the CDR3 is TGCAGCGTCCTGGACAGGGACTCCTACGAGCAGTACTTC.

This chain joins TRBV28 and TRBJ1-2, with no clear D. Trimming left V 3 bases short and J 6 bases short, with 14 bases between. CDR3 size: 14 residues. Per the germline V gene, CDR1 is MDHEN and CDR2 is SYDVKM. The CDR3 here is CASSFVSEDNGYTF. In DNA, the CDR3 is TGTGCCAGCAGTTTCGTGTCAGAAGATAATGGCTACACCTTC.

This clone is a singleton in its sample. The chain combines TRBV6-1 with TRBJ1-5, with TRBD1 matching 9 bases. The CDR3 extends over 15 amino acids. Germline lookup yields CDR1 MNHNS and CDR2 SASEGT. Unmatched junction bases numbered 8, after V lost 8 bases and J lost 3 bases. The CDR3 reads CASGWTGESNQPQHF. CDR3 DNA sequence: TGTGCCAGCGGTTGGACAGGGGAGTCCAATCAGCCCCAGCATTTT.

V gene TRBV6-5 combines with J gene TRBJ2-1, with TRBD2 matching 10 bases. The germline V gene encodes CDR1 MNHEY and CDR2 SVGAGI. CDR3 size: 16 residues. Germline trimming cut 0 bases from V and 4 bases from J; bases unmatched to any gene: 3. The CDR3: CASSYSGTSAYNEQFF. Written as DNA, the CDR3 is TGTGCCAGCAGTTACTCCGGGACTAGCGCTTACAATGAGCAGTTCTTC.

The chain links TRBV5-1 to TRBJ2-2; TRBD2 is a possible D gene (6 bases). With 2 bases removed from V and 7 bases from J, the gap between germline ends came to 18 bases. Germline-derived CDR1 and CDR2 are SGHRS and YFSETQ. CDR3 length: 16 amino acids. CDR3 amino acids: CASSFGVGGAGGELFF. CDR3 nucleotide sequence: TGCGCCAGCAGCTTTGGCGTTGGAGGGGCTGGCGGGGAGCTGTTTTTT.

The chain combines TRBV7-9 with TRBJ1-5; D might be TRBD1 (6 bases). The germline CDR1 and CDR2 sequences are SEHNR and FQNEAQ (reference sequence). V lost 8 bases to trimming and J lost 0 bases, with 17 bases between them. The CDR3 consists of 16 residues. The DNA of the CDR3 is TGTGCCAGCGGGCCCACAGGGCTTGGTAGCAATCAGCCCCAGCATTTT. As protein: CASGPTGLGSNQPQHF.

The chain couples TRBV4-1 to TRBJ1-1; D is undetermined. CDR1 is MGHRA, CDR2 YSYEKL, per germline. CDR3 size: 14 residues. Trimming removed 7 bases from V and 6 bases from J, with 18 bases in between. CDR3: CASTFPGSGAEAFF. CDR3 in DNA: TGCGCCAGCACTTTTCCCGGCAGTGGAGCTGAAGCTTTCTTT.

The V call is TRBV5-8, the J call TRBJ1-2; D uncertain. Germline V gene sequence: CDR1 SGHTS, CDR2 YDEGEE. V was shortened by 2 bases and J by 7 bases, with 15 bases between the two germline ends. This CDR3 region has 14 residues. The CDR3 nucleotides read TGTGCCAGCAGCTTAACAGCCTTCCCTCTTGGCTACACCTTC. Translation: CASSLTAFPLGYTF.

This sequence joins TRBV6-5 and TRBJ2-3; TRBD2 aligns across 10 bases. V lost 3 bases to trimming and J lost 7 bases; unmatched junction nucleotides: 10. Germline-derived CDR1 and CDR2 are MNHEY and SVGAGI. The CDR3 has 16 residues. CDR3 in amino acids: CASSYASGRAGNTQYF. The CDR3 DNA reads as TGTGCCAGCAGTTATGCGAGCGGGAGGGCCGGGAATACGCAGTATTTT.

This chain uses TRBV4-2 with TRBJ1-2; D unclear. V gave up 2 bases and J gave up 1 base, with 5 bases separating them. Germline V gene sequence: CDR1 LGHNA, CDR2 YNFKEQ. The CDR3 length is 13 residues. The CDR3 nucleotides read TGTGCCAGCAGCCAAAATCGTAACTATGGCTACACCTTC. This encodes CASSQNRNYGYTF.

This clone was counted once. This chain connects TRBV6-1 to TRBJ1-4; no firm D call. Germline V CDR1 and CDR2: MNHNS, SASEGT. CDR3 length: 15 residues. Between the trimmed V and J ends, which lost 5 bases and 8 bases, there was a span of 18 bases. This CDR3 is CASSRPKERGEKLFF. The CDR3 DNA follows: TGTGCCAGCAGTCGGCCGAAGGAAAGAGGAGAAAAACTGTTTTTT.

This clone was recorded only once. This CDR3 reads CSVQSTSFHEQFF. CDR3 coding DNA: TGCAGCGTCCAATCTACTAGCTTCCATGAGCAGTTCTTC. The chain combines TRBV29-1 with TRBJ2-1, with D perhaps TRBD2 (6 bases). The CDR3 has 13 residues. Deletions cut 6 bases from V and 8 bases from J, with 17 bases between. CDR1 and CDR2 (germline): SQVTM, ANQGSEA.

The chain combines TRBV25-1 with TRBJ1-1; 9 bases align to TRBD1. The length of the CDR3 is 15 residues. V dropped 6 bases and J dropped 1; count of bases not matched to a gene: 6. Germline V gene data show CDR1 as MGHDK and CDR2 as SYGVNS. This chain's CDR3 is CASRGRGQGNTEAFF. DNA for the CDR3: TGTGCCAGCAGAGGAAGGGGACAGGGGAACACTGAAGCTTTCTTT.